This TCR beta chain was sequenced during a study of blood T cell repertoires in COVID-19. This table comes from immunoSEQ multiplex PCR, and its TCRdb copy is limited to in-frame clones, with some not included. This table holds 55,000 or so clones, about 91% found once. During active infection, Seattle patients enrolled and were then monitored through disease. The CDR3 loop spans 15 amino acids. V dropped 0 bases and J dropped 8; count of bases not matched to a gene: 9. Germline assignment: CDR1 LGHDT and CDR2 YNNKEL (reference sequence). Source material: peripheral blood. The origin of this receptor is a man in his forties or fifties with COVID-19, enrolled during active disease. This chain uses TRBV3-1 (or the pseudogene TRBV3-2) with TRBJ1-2; 7 bases agree with TRBD1. CDR3 nucleotides: TGTGCCAGCAGCCAAGAATTGGGGACAGTCGGAGGCTACACCTTC. Translated: CASSQELGTVGGYTF.